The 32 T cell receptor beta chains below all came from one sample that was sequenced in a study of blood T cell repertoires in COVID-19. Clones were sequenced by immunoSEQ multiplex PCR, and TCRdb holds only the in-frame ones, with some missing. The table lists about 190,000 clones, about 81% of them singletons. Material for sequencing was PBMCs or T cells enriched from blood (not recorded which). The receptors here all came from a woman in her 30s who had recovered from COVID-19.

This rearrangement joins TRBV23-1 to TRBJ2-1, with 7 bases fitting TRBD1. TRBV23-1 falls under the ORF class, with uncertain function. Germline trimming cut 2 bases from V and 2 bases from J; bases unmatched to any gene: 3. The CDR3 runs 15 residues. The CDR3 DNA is TGCGCCAGCAGTCAAAAACAGGGGCCCTACAATGAGCAGTTCTTC. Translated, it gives CASSQKQGPYNEQFF.

The CDR3 sequence is CASSRDRGSSYEQYF. CDR3 DNA: TGTGCCAGCAGCCGCGACAGGGGTAGCTCCTACGAGCAGTACTTC. The chain carries TRBV28 and TRBJ2-7, with 8 positions matching TRBD1. Trimming removed 6 bases from V and 0 bases from J; junction bases left unmatched: 7. Germline loops: CDR1 MDHEN, CDR2 SYDVKM. The CDR3 length is 15 residues.

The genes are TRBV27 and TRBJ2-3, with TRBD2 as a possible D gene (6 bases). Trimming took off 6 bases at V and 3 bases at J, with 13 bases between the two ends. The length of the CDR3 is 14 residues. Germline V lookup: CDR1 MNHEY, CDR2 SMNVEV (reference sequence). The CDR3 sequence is CASRTSTGTDTQYF. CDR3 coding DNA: TGTGCCAGCAGGACTAGTACGGGGACAGATACGCAGTATTTT.

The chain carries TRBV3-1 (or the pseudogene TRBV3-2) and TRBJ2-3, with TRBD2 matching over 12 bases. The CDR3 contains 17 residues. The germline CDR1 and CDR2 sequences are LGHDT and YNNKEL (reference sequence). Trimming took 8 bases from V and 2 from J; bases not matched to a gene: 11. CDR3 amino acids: CASGSLAGGRATDTQYF. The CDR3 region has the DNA TGTGCCAGCGGGAGCCTAGCGGGGGGGCGGGCCACAGATACGCAGTATTTT.

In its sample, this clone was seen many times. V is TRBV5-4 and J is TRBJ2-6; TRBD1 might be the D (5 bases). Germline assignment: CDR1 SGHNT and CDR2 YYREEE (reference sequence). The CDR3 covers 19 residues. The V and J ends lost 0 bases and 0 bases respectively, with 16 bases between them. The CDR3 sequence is CASSLGFAGLSSGANVLTF. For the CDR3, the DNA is TGTGCCAGCAGCTTGGGCTTCGCAGGGTTGAGCTCTGGGGCCAACGTCCTGACTTTC.

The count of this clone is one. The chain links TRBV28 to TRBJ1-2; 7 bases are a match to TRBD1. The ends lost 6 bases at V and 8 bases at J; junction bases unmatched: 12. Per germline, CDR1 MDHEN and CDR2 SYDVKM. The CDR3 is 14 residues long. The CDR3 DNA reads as TGTGCCAGCAGCTTGTACTACAGGGGTGAAGGCTACACCTTC. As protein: CASSLYYRGEGYTF.

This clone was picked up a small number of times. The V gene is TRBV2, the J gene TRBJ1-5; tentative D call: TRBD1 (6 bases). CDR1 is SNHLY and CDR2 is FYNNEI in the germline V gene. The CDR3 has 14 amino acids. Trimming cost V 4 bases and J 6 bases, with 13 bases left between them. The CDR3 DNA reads TGTGCCAGCAGTGGCGGGCAGGGGATTCAGCCCCAGCATTTT. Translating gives CASSGGQGIQPQHF.

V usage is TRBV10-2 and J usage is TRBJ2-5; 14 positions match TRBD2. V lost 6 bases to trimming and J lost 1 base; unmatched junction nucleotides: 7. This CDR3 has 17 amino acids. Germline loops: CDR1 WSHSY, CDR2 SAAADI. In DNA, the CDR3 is TGCGCCAGCAGACCGTGGACTAGCGGGGGGTTCCAAGAGACCCAGTACTTC. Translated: CASRPWTSGGFQETQYF.

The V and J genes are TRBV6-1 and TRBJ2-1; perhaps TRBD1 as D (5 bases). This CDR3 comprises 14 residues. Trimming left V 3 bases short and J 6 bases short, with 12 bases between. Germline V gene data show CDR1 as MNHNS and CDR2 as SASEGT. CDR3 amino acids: CASSEGPQINEQFF. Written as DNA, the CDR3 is TGTGCCAGCAGTGAGGGGCCGCAGATCAATGAGCAGTTCTTC.

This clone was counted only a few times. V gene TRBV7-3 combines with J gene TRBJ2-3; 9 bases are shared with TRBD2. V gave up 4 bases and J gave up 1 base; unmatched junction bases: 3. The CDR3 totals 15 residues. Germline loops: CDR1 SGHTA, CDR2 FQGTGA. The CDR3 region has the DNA TGTGCCAGCAGCTATAGCGGGGGAGGCACAGATACGCAGTATTTT. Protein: CASSYSGGGTDTQYF. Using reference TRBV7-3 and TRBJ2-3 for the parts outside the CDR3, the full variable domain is GAGVSQTPSNKVTEKGKYVELRCDPISGHTALYWYRQSLGQGPEFLIYFQGTGAADDSGLPNDRFFAVRPEGSVSTLKIQRTERGDSAVYLCASSYSGGGTDTQYFGPGTRLTVL.

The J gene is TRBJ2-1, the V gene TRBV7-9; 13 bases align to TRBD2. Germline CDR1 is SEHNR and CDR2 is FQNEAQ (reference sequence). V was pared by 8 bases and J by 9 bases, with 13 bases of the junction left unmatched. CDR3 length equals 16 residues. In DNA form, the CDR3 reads TGTGCCAGCGCACCTCGAGGACTAGCGGGAGTTGGTGAGCAGTTCTTC. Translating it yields CASAPRGLAGVGEQFF.

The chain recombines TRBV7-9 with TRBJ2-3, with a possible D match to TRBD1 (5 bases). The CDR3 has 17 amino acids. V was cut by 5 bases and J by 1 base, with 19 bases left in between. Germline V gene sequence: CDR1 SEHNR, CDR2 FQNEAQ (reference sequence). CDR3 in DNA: TGTGCCAGCAGCGCTATAGGATGGGGCGCGGGCACAGATACGCAGTATTTT. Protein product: CASSAIGWGAGTDTQYF.

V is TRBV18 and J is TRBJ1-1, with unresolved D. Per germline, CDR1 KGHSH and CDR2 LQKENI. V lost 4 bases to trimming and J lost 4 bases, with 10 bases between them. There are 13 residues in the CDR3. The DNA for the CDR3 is TGTGCCAGCTCACTAATTGCAGGCACTGAAGCTTTCTTT. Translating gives CASSLIAGTEAFF.

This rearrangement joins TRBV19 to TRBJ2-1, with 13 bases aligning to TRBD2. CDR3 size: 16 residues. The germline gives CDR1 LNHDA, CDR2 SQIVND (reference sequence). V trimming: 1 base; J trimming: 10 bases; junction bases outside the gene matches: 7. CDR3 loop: CASSIGLAGGSREQFF. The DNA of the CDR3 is TGTGCCAGTAGTATAGGACTAGCGGGGGGATCGAGGGAGCAGTTCTTC. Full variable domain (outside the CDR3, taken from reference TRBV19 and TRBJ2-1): DGGITQSPKYLFRKEGQNVTLSCEQNLNHDAMYWYRQDPGQGLRLIYYSQIVNDFQKGDIAEGYSVSREKKESFPLTVTSAQKNPTAFYLCASSIGLAGGSREQFFGPGTRLTVL.

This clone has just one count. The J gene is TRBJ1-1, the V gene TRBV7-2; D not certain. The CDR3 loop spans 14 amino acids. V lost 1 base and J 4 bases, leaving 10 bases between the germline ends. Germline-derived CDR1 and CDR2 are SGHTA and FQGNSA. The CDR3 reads CASSLVAESTEAFF. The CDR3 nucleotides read TGTGCCAGCAGCTTAGTTGCTGAGAGCACTGAAGCTTTCTTT.

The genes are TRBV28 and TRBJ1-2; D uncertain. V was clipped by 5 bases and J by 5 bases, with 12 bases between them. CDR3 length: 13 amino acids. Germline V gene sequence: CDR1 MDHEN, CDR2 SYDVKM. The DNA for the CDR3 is TGTGCCAGCAGTCCCCAGGCGACGTATGGCTACACCTTC. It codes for CASSPQATYGYTF.

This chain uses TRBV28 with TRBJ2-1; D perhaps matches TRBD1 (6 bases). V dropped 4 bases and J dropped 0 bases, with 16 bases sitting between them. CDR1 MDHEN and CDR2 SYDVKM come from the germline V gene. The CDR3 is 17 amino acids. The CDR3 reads CASSSPGHPSSYNEQFF. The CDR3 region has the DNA TGTGCCAGCAGTTCGCCGGGACACCCGAGCTCCTACAATGAGCAGTTCTTC.

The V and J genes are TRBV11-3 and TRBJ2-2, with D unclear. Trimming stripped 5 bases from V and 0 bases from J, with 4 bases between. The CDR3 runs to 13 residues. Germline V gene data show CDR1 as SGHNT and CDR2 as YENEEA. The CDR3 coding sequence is TGTGCCAGCAGCCCTCCGAACACCGGGGAGCTGTTTTTT. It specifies CASSPPNTGELFF.

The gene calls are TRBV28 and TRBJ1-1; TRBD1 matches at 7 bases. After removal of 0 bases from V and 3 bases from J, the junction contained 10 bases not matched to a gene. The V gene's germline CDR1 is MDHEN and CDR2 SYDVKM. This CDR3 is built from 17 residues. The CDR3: CASSLWVMRGRDTEAFF. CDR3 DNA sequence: TGTGCCAGCAGTTTATGGGTGATGAGGGGGCGCGACACTGAAGCTTTCTTT.

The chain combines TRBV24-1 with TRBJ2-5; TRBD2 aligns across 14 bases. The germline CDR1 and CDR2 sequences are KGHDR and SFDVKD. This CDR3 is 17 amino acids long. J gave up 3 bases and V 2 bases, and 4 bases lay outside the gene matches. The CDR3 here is CATSDSGTSGRKETQYF. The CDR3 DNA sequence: TGTGCCACCAGTGATTCCGGGACTAGCGGGAGAAAAGAGACCCAGTACTTC.

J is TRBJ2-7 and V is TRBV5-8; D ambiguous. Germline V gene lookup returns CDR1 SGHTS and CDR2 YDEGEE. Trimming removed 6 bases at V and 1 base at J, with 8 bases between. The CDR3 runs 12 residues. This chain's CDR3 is CASMARSYEQYV. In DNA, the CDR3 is TGTGCCAGCATGGCTAGATCCTACGAGCAGTACGTC.

CDR3 sequence: CASSQWGQGNTGELFF. CDR3 DNA sequence: TGTGCCAGCAGCCAGTGGGGACAGGGGAACACCGGGGAGCTGTTTTTT. This chain joins TRBV3-1 (or the pseudogene TRBV3-2) and TRBJ2-2; the match to TRBD1 covers 9 bases. Germline trimming cut 3 bases from V and 1 base from J; bases unmatched to any gene: 3. Per germline, CDR1 LGHDT and CDR2 YNNKEL (reference sequence). This CDR3 region has 16 residues.

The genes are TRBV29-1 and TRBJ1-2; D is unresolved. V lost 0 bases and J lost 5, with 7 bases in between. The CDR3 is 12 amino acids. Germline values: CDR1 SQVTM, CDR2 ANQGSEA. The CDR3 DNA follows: TGCAGCGTTGAAGATAAATTTTATGGCTACACCTTC. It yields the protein CSVEDKFYGYTF. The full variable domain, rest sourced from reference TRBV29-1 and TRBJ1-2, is SAVISQKPSRDICQRGTSLTIQCQVDSQVTMMFWYRQQPGQSLTLIATANQGSEATYESGFVIDKFPISRPNLTFSTLTVSNMSPEDSSIYLCSVEDKFYGYTFGSGTRLTVV.

CDR3 amino acids: CASSLRQRTEAFF. The CDR3 nucleotides read TGTGCCAGCAGCTTAAGGCAGCGCACTGAAGCTTTCTTT. This chain joins TRBV7-3 and TRBJ1-1; no definite D call. The germline CDR1 and CDR2 sequences are SGHTA and FQGTGA. Trimming took 1 base from V and 4 from J, leaving 7 bases between them. The CDR3 consists of 13 residues.

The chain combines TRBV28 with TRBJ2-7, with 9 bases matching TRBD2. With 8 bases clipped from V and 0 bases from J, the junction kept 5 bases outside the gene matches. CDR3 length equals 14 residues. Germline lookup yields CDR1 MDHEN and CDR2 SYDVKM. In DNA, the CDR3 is TGTGCCAGCCTCTCTAGCGGGGACTCCTACGAGCAGTACTTC. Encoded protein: CASLSSGDSYEQYF. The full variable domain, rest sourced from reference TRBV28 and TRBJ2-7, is DVKVTQSSRYLVKRTGEKVFLECVQDMDHENMFWYRQDPGLGLRLIYFSYDVKMKEKGDIPEGYSVSREKKERFSLILESASTNQTSMYLCASLSSGDSYEQYFGPGTRLTVT.

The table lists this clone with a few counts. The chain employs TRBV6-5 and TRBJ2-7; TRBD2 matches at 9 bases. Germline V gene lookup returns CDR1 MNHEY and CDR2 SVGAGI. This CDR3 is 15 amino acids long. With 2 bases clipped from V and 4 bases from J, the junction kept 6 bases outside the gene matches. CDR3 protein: CASSYAGGPGYEQYF. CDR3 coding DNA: TGTGCCAGCAGTTACGCGGGAGGGCCGGGATACGAGCAGTACTTC.

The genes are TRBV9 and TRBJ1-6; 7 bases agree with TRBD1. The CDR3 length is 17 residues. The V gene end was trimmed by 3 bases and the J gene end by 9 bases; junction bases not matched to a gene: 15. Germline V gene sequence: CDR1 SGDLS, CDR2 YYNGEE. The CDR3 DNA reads TGTGCCAGCAGCGCAACCATCGACAGGGTGGTCATTTCACCCCTCCACTTT. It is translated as CASSATIDRVVISPLHF.

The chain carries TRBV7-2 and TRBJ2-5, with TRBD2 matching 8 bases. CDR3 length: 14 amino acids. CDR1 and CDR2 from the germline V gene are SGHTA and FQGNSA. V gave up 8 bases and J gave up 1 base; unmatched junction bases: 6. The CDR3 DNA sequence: TGTGCCAGCGTTCGGGGGGGCGTCCAAGAGACCCAGTACTTC. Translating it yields CASVRGGVQETQYF.

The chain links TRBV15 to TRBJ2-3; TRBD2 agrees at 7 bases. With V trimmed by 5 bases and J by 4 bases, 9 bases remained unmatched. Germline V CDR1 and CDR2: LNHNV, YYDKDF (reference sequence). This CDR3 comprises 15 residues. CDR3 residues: CATSPPGRDADTQYF. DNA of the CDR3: TGTGCCACCAGCCCACCGGGGAGGGACGCAGATACGCAGTATTTT.

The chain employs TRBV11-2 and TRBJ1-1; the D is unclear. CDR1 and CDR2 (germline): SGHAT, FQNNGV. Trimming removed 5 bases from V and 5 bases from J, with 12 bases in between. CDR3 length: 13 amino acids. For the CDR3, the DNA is TGTGCCAGCAGCGAGGATTGGAATACTGAAGCTTTCTTT. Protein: CASSEDWNTEAFF.

The CDR3 DNA reads as TGTGCCAGCAGCCAAGCTTCCTTGAACACCGGGGAGCTGTTTTTT. It specifies CASSQASLNTGELFF. The gene calls are TRBV3-1 (or the pseudogene TRBV3-2) and TRBJ2-2; D gene uncertain. There are 15 residues in the CDR3. V was shortened by 1 base and J by 1 base, with 7 bases between the two germline ends. Germline V gives CDR1 LGHDT, CDR2 YNNKEL (reference sequence).

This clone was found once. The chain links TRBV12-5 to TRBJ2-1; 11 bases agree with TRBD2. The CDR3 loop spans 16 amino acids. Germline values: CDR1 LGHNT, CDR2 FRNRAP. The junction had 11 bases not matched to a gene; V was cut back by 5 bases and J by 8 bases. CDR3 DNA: TGTGCTAGTGGTACCGGGACTAGCGGTCTGTGGGATGAGCAGTTCTTC. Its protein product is CASGTGTSGLWDEQFF.